This T cell receptor beta chain was sequenced during a study of T cell responses to AZD1222 COVID-19 vaccine (dated by TCRdb to about 2021). Concerning the study at large: AZD1222 recipients whose second dose came at about 4 weeks and those whose second dose came at about 12 weeks were combined into one group, since spike-specific TCR depth and breadth did not differ between the two schedules. A total of just over 230 trial participants underwent TCR sequencing, of whom nearly 210 had received two doses of AZD1222 and about 26 had received two doses of the MenACWY control vaccine. Trial participants were enrolled by age into subgroups of 18-55, 56-69 and 70-plus years, and roughly 150, 30 and 60 TCR-sequenced participants, respectively, were included in these subgroups. Broad study findings and their caveats: Participants were mostly white British and included more females than males, and it was suggested by the authors that clonal diversity may have been underestimated. A significant rise in spike-specific TCR breadth and depth was observed after two AZD1222 doses relative to day 0 and relative to MenACWY recipients. Reportedly, almost half of the unique spike-specific TCRs recognized epitopes lying outside the regions that are mutated in the B.1.351 and B.1.1.7 variants. Conclusions about previously exposed vaccinees are limited because only six or seven AZD1222 recipients were SARS-CoV-2 seropositive at baseline. Because no samples from the day 14 peak response were available, repertoires could be characterized only after the peak T cell response. The 56-69-year group was small, and its depth increase did not reach significance, likely because of low power. Vaccine-associated CD4 TCRs spanned the whole spike protein, with dominant responses in regions 160-218 and 743-854.

The CDR3 regions of human TCRbeta chains were analyzed by immunosequencing. In the paper's pipeline: Repertoire TCRs were matched against a reference library of SARS-CoV-2-specific TCRs generated with the MIRA antigen-specificity platform. Breadth was defined as the fraction of unique TCRs that were SARS-CoV-2-associated. Depth was defined as the fraction of total T cells that were SARS-CoV-2-associated. Using the MIRA data, each spike-specific TCR was mapped to the spike region that the TCR reacts to and placed in a CD4 or CD8 class. Log10-transformed breadth and depth values were compared by one-way ANOVA with Sidak's multiple comparisons tests. TCRdb obtained this table from immuneACCESS and retained in-frame rearrangements with V and J assigned. These tables miss some clones; where compared with another copy, unresolved V genes account for less than half of the shortfall, and the remainder is unexplained. V and J calls and clone size follow that table, whereas D and trimming were derived from the DNA. This sample gives about 100,000 clones in total; about nine tenths of them show up just once. The ten largest clones represent about 1.8% of the sample.

This clone was seen only once. This clone's antigen is unknown. No base quality values were provided; no much bigger clone lies one nucleotide off. The time point label corresponds to: baseline before first vaccination. Samples from vaccinated people were obtained from the UK trials COV001 and COV002, which included a single-blind randomized controlled phase 2/3 trial of AZD1222 (ChAdOx1 nCoV-19) in healthy adults. For TCRbeta chain sequencing, PBMC samples from trial participants were taken at day 0 and at day 28 after the second dose. The TCR originated in an adult in good health. Sequencing was performed on peripheral blood, taken on day 0 of AZD1222 vaccination.

The CDR3 has the sequence CASSTRTSGRNAYNEQFF. The DNA sequence is given as TGTGCCAGCAGCACCCGGACTAGCGGGAGAAACGCCTACAATGAGCAGTTCTTC. The chain links TRBV28 with TRBJ2-1, with TRBD2 matching 13 junction bases. Trimmed from V: 6 bases; trimmed from J: 2 bases; junction bases lacking a gene match: 10. The cysteine opens and the phenylalanine closes a CDR3 of 18 amino acids. Only CDR3 DNA is held: 54 bases, read in frame from base 1. Via the germline V gene, CDR1 is MDHEN and CDR2 SYDVKM.